This TCR beta chain was sequenced during a study of human T cells and chemical hapten exposure. Across the whole study: Donors were sensitized with 2% DPC on the upper inner arm.

Points on this clonotype: The antigen is unknown.

The study's findings and limits: Those TCRs sitting above 1 in 1000 frequency stayed the same with DPC sensitization. A positive correlation with patch test score was shown by PT1 expanded TCR counts.

MiXCR was run by TCRdb on the RACE reads, yielding one entry per CDR3 protein. This table has some 200,000 distinct CDR3 sequences, just under 30% appearing once. Time point here: pre-sensitization, week 0. Regarding treatment: therapeutic diphenylcyclopropenone sensitization with weekly scalp DPC. This clonotype originated in a woman in her 30s with alopecia areata. Some clones in this sample may be carry-over from other donors' samples. Sample: whole blood, taken in connection with sensitization to the hapten diphenylcyclopropenone (DPC).

The CDR3 protein is CSTTGLAGFEDTQYF. In nucleotides, the CDR3 is TGCAGTACTACGGGACTAGCGGGATTTGAGGATACGCAGTATTTT. J is TRBJ2-3 and V is TRBV20-1, with TRBD2 matching over 13 bases. V shed 8 bases, J shed 6 bases, and the junction held 11 bases outside the gene matches. The CDR3 is 15 amino acids. Germline assignment: CDR1 DFQATT and CDR2 SNEGSKA (reference sequence).